What follows is one T cell receptor beta chain and its context. Its antigen is unknown. Method: immunoSEQ multiplex PCR; TCRdb's copy keeps in-frame clones and lacks some. Of roughly 70,000 clones detected, 95% to 97% appear once; the ten largest clones hold around 1.6%. This sample is drawn from a study of cytomegalovirus exposure and HLA in healthy donors. The study's findings and limits: The CMV antigen specificity of a few CMV-associated chains was confirmed through in vitro analysis.

Germline CDR1 is ENHRY and CDR2 is SYGVKD. The CDR3 has 16 amino acids. With V trimmed by 3 bases and J by 7 bases, 14 bases remained unmatched. This receptor was obtained from a woman under 30 in good health and CMV-seropositive. Sequencing input: PBMCs. V is TRBV10-3 and J is TRBJ1-2, with TRBD1 matching over 7 bases. CDR3 amino acids: CAISEPTDRIGRGYTF. Here the CDR3 DNA reads TGTGCCATCAGTGAACCCACGGACAGGATCGGACGTGGCTACACCTTC.